Only one count was recorded for the clone carrying this T cell receptor (beta chain). The source of the sample is a study of control samples from healthy donors and cancer patients. Sequencing was performed with immunoSEQ multiplex PCR; in TCRdb, only in-frame clones are kept and a portion is missing. The table lists some 150,000 clones, 90% to 95% of them singletons. J gave up 5 bases and V 1 base, and 0 bases lay outside the gene matches. Germline V gene sequence: CDR1 SSHAT, CDR2 FNYEAQ (reference sequence). The CDR3 length is 15 residues. The receptor was derived from a man between 60 and 70 years old with colorectal cancer. The chain couples TRBV7-7 to TRBJ2-5, with 14 bases matching TRBD2. Sequences were obtained from PBMCs. CDR3 sequence: CASSLGTSGGETQYF. CDR3 DNA: TGTGCCAGCAGCTTAGGGACTAGCGGGGGGGAGACCCAGTACTTC.